A selection of T cell receptor beta chains follows, all from one sample in a study of early T cells in non-severe SARS-CoV-2 infection. TCRdb processed the 5' RACE reads anew with MiXCR; each CDR3 protein has one entry. The table lists roughly 80,000 distinct CDR3 sequences, 5.5% to 7.5% of them singletons. The sample comprised whole blood. Receptors originate from an adult who was a healthcare worker with PCR-confirmed SARS-CoV-2 infection or an uninfected control (not recorded which). The CDR3 runs from the conserved cysteine through the conserved F or W. A D gene is named only where the DNA matches it firmly. The size of a clone is reported for some rows only, either as once, few or many, or as a class for expanded clones.

clone_size | d_call | j_call | v_call | cdr3_aa | cdr3_nt
. | . | TRBJ2-7 | TRBV7-9 | CASSPRGSKTYEQYF | TGTGCCAGCAGCCCCCGGGGGTCAAAAACCTACGAGCAGTACTTC
few | . | TRBJ2-2 | TRBV6-5 | CASSYEFRSAGELFF | TGTGCCAGCAGTTATGAGTTTCGGAGCGCCGGGGAGCTGTTTTTT
few | TRBD1 | TRBJ2-7 | TRBV7-9 | CASSDRDRVYEQYF | TGTGCCAGCAGCGACCGGGACAGGGTGTACGAGCAGTACTTC
. | TRBD2 | TRBJ2-1 | TRBV10-2 | CASSEPSGGAVREQFF | TGCGCCAGCAGTGAGCCTAGCGGGGGGGCAGTTCGGGAGCAGTTCTTC
many | . | TRBJ2-1 | TRBV14 | CASSQVVGRGLNEQFF | TGTGCCAGCAGCCAAGTGGTAGGGCGGGGGCTTAATGAGCAGTTCTTC
few | . | TRBJ1-1 | TRBV15 | CATSRDRTAHTEAFF | TGTGCCACCAGCAGAGATAGGACAGCCCACACTGAAGCTTTCTTT
. | . | TRBJ1-5 | TRBV12-3/TRBV12-4 | CANSLGGNQPQHF | TGTGCCAACAGTTTAGGGGGGAATCAGCCCCAGCATTTT
. | TRBD1 | TRBJ1-6 | TRBV5-8 | CASSRKGAYNSPLHF | TGTGCCAGCAGCCGTAAGGGGGCTTATAATTCACCCCTCCACTTT
. | TRBD1 | TRBJ1-5 | TRBV7-2 | CASRATGDGNQPQHF | TGTGCCAGCAGGGCCACAGGGGATGGCAATCAGCCCCAGCATTTT
many | . | TRBJ2-5 | TRBV6-6 | CASSYGPIAETQYF | TGTGCCAGCAGTTACGGCCCTATCGCAGAGACCCAGTACTTC
many | . | TRBJ1-5 | TRBV5-1 | CASSLAGDEQPQHF | TGCGCCAGCAGCTTGGCCGGGGATGAGCAGCCCCAGCATTTT
. | . | TRBJ2-2 | TRBV5-4 | CASSLEPGIANTGELFF | TGTGCCAGCAGCTTGGAACCGGGGATCGCGAACACCGGGGAGCTGTTTTTT
many | . | TRBJ2-1 | TRBV18 | CASSPPSYNEQFF | TGTGCCAGCTCACCACCCAGCTACAATGAGCAGTTCTTC
. | . | TRBJ2-2 | TRBV7-2 | CASSIGVNTGELFF | TGTGCCAGCAGTATTGGTGTGAACACCGGGGAGCTGTTTTTT